The 8 T cell receptor beta chains below all came from one sample that was sequenced in a study of blood T cell repertoires in COVID-19 (dated by TCRdb to 2018 to 2020). The protocol used for the library was the immunoSEQ multiplex PCR assay. Sourced from immuneACCESS, this table was stored by TCRdb with only in-frame sequences that have V and J called. A share of the clones is absent; for the studies checked, an unresolved V gene accounts for under half, and the remainder has no known explanation. Across this sample there are over 100,000 clones, with 82% seen only once. The ten largest account for roughly 4.3% of the sample. The sequenced sample consisted of peripheral blood. The source is a woman in her seventies with acute or convalescent COVID-19.

The chain couples TRBV6-6 to TRBJ1-2, with D maybe TRBD1 (5 bases). The CDR3 is 15 residues long. From germline, CDR1 is MNHNY and CDR2 SVGAGI (reference sequence). V was shortened by 6 bases and J by 4 bases, with 18 bases between the two germline ends. In DNA form, the CDR3 reads TGTGCCAGCAGGAAAACAGGAGCCCTAATCTATGGCTACACCTTC. Translating gives CASRKTGALIYGYTF.

The chain has TRBV7-3 and TRBJ2-3; TRBD2 agrees at 9 bases. The CDR3 has 15 residues. V lost 1 base to trimming and J lost 6 bases; unmatched junction nucleotides: 5. Germline CDR1 SGHTA, CDR2 FQGTGA. CDR3 coding DNA: TGTGCCAGCAGCTTAAGCGGGGGGGCGTCTGATACGCAGTATTTT. Encoded protein: CASSLSGGASDTQYF.

The chain links TRBV18 to TRBJ1-4; D is unclear. Germline assignment: CDR1 KGHSH and CDR2 LQKENI. The CDR3 is 16 residues long. V was pared by 4 bases and J by 8 bases, with 20 bases between. CDR3 sequence (DNA): TGTGCCAGCTCACTTTCGACCCACGCGGGCGGGGAAAAACTGTTTTTT. Its protein is CASSLSTHAGGEKLFF.

The CDR3 protein is CASSEQVFTYNEQFF. The CDR3 nucleotides read TGTGCCAGCAGTGAACAGGTTTTCACCTACAATGAGCAGTTCTTC. The chain recombines TRBV6-1 with TRBJ2-1, with D unclear. Trimming took off 2 bases at V and 2 bases at J, with 10 bases between the two ends. Germline CDR1 is MNHNS and CDR2 is SASEGT. The CDR3 extends over 15 amino acids.

This clone showed up just a few times. The V and J genes are TRBV6-2 or TRBV6-3 and TRBJ2-7, with TRBD1 as a possible D gene (5 bases). The CDR3 is 13 amino acids. Germline assignment: CDR1 MNHEY and CDR2 SVGEGT. Trimming took off 4 bases at V and 5 bases at J, with 12 bases between the two ends. The CDR3 sequence: CASSLDSHDEQYV. The DNA for the CDR3 is TGTGCCAGCAGTTTAGACAGTCACGACGAGCAGTACGTC.

The chain combines TRBV6-2 or TRBV6-3 with TRBJ1-1; 7 positions match TRBD1. Germline assignment: CDR1 MNHEY and CDR2 SVGEGT. The CDR3 sequence is 11 residues long. The V and J ends lost 5 bases and 6 bases, in that order; junction bases with no gene match: 0. In nucleotides, the CDR3 is TGTGCCAGCAGTCAGGGGGCTGAAGCTTTCTTT. This gives the protein CASSQGAEAFF.

The chain combines TRBV4-2 with TRBJ1-2, with D unclear. The CDR3 runs 16 residues. The germline V gene encodes CDR1 LGHNA and CDR2 YNFKEQ. Trimming removed 0 bases from V and 1 base from J, with 12 bases in between. The CDR3 region is CASSQDFAAINYGYTF. As DNA, the CDR3 is TGTGCCAGCAGCCAAGATTTTGCGGCAATTAACTATGGCTACACCTTC.

This clone has more than one count but fewer than ten. The chain couples TRBV14 to TRBJ2-1, with 8 bases fitting TRBD2. The junction had 10 bases not matched to a gene; V was cut back by 4 bases and J by 5 bases. This CDR3 comprises 16 residues. Germline-derived CDR1 and CDR2 are SGHDN and FVKESK. Here the CDR3 reads CASSPVGERGHNEQFF. The CDR3 DNA is TGTGCCAGCAGCCCTGTGGGCGAGCGGGGGCACAATGAGCAGTTCTTC.